The rows below give T cell receptor beta chains drawn from one sample of a study of early T cells in non-severe SARS-CoV-2 infection. Each CDR3 protein gets one entry after TCRdb re-called the 5' RACE reads with MiXCR. The repertoire holds approximately 46,000 distinct CDR3 sequences, with 7.5% to 10% as singletons. The source material was whole blood. All receptors derive from an adult who was a healthcare worker with PCR-confirmed SARS-CoV-2 infection or an uninfected control (not recorded which). The CDR3 runs from the conserved cysteine through the conserved F or W. The D gene is left open where the match is weak. Clone sizes are given selectively: once, few, many, or a class where the clone is expanded.

d_gene: NA
abundance: few
j_gene: TRBJ2-2
v_gene: TRBV11-1
CDR3aa: CASSRKGNTGELFF
CDR3nt: TGTGCCAGCAGCCGTAAGGGTAACACCGGGGAGCTGTTTTTT

d_gene: TRBD1
abundance: NA
j_gene: TRBJ2-7
v_gene: TRBV7-2
CDR3aa: CASSLAIRTGPTYEQYF
CDR3nt: TGTGCCAGCAGCTTAGCAATTAGGACAGGCCCCACTTACGAGCAGTACTTC

d_gene: TRBD1
abundance: many
j_gene: TRBJ2-7
v_gene: TRBV2
CDR3aa: CASSRDRAYEQYF
CDR3nt: TGTGCCAGCAGCCGGGACAGGGCCTACGAGCAGTACTTC

d_gene: NA
abundance: many
j_gene: TRBJ1-1
v_gene: TRBV28
CDR3aa: CASRPQGYTEAFF
CDR3nt: TGTGCCAGCAGGCCGCAGGGCTACACTGAAGCTTTCTTT

d_gene: TRBD1
abundance: NA
j_gene: TRBJ1-5
v_gene: TRBV2
CDR3aa: CASAQGGNQPQHF
CDR3nt: TGTGCCTCCGCTCAGGGGGGCAATCAGCCCCAGCATTTT

d_gene: NA
abundance: NA
j_gene: TRBJ1-4
v_gene: TRBV4-2
CDR3aa: CASSPRVTNEKLFF
CDR3nt: TGTGCCAGCAGCCCCAGGGTAACTAATGAAAAACTGTTTTTT

d_gene: TRBD2
abundance: once
j_gene: TRBJ2-1
v_gene: TRBV10-3
CDR3aa: CAISPGLAGGNEQFF
CDR3nt: TGTGCCATCTCCCCGGGACTAGCGGGAGGTAATGAGCAGTTCTTC

d_gene: TRBD1
abundance: many
j_gene: TRBJ1-1
v_gene: TRBV30
CDR3aa: CAWTGPGQGVLEAFF
CDR3nt: TGTGCCTGGACCGGCCCAGGCCAGGGGGTCCTTGAAGCTTTCTTT

d_gene: NA
abundance: many
j_gene: TRBJ2-7
v_gene: TRBV10-3
CDR3aa: CAISESNSGDEQYF
CDR3nt: TGTGCCATCAGTGAGTCGAATTCAGGGGACGAGCAGTACTTC

d_gene: NA
abundance: NA
j_gene: TRBJ2-3
v_gene: TRBV9
CDR3aa: CASSVGIDGYTDTQYF
CDR3nt: TGTGCCAGCAGCGTAGGAATCGACGGCTACACAGATACGCAGTATTTT

d_gene: NA
abundance: NA
j_gene: TRBJ2-1
v_gene: TRBV9
CDR3aa: CASSATNNEQFF
CDR3nt: TGTGCCAGCAGCGCCACTAACAATGAGCAGTTCTTC

d_gene: TRBD2
abundance: many
j_gene: TRBJ2-1
v_gene: TRBV4-3
CDR3aa: CASSEMGLAGTSSYNEQFF
CDR3nt: TGCGCCAGCAGTGAGATGGGACTAGCGGGTACCAGCTCCTACAATGAGCAGTTCTTC

d_gene: TRBD1
abundance: many
j_gene: TRBJ1-5
v_gene: TRBV6-4
CDR3aa: CASSDPGTGPSDQPQHF
CDR3nt: TGTGCCAGCAGTGACCCCGGGACAGGCCCCAGCGATCAGCCCCAGCATTTT

d_gene: TRBD1
abundance: NA
j_gene: TRBJ1-1
v_gene: TRBV4-1
CDR3aa: CASSQPRDRDTEAFF
CDR3nt: TGCGCCAGCAGCCAGCCCCGGGACAGGGACACTGAAGCTTTCTTT

d_gene: TRBD1
abundance: many
j_gene: TRBJ2-7
v_gene: TRBV25-1
CDR3aa: CASSGYRDRASYEQYF
CDR3nt: TGTGCCAGCAGTGGATACCGGGACAGGGCCTCCTACGAGCAGTACTTC

d_gene: NA
abundance: NA
j_gene: TRBJ2-7
v_gene: TRBV7-3
CDR3aa: CASSSDPAYEQYF
CDR3nt: TGTGCCAGCAGCTCAGATCCAGCCTACGAGCAGTACTTC

d_gene: NA
abundance: few
j_gene: TRBJ2-7
v_gene: TRBV29-1
CDR3aa: CSVTSAFYEQYF
CDR3nt: TGCAGCGTTACCAGCGCATTCTACGAGCAGTACTTC

d_gene: NA
abundance: many
j_gene: TRBJ1-5
v_gene: TRBV6-2/TRBV6-3
CDR3aa: CASSTGRQPQHF
CDR3nt: TGTGCCAGTTCTACAGGGCGTCAGCCCCAGCATTTT

d_gene: NA
abundance: many
j_gene: TRBJ1-1
v_gene: TRBV29-1
CDR3aa: CSGQEMNTEAFF
CDR3nt: TGCAGCGGGCAGGAGATGAACACTGAAGCTTTCTTT

d_gene: NA
abundance: many
j_gene: TRBJ2-6
v_gene: TRBV19
CDR3aa: CASSTILNSGANVLTF
CDR3nt: TGTGCCAGTAGTACCATCCTGAACTCTGGGGCCAACGTCCTGACTTTC

d_gene: NA
abundance: few
j_gene: TRBJ1-5
v_gene: TRBV27
CDR3aa: CASSSGIDQPQHF
CDR3nt: TGTGCCAGCAGTTCAGGGATTGATCAGCCCCAGCATTTT

d_gene: NA
abundance: few
j_gene: TRBJ2-1
v_gene: TRBV7-6
CDR3aa: CASSVGLSNEQFF
CDR3nt: TGTGCCAGCAGCGTGGGACTTTCCAATGAGCAGTTCTTC

d_gene: TRBD2
abundance: many
j_gene: TRBJ2-2
v_gene: TRBV3-1
CDR3aa: CASTPGTRDTGELFF
CDR3nt: TGTGCCAGCACTCCCGGGACTAGGGACACCGGGGAGCTGTTTTTT

d_gene: TRBD1
abundance: many
j_gene: TRBJ1-6
v_gene: TRBV28
CDR3aa: CASSLPGTAGDSPLHF
CDR3nt: TGTGCCAGCAGTTTACCCGGGACAGCCGGAGATTCACCCCTCCACTTT

d_gene: NA
abundance: medium-sized
j_gene: TRBJ2-3
v_gene: TRBV7-6
CDR3aa: CASSPSPSTDTQYF
CDR3nt: TGTGCCAGCAGCCCATCTCCTAGCACAGATACGCAGTATTTT

d_gene: NA
abundance: many
j_gene: TRBJ2-3
v_gene: TRBV30
CDR3aa: CAWSVNSDTQYF
CDR3nt: TGTGCCTGGAGTGTAAATTCAGATACGCAGTATTTT

d_gene: TRBD2
abundance: NA
j_gene: TRBJ2-3
v_gene: TRBV4-1
CDR3aa: CASSQPLAGGRTDTQYF
CDR3nt: TGCGCCAGCAGCCAACCCCTAGCGGGAGGCCGCACAGATACGCAGTATTTT

d_gene: TRBD2
abundance: few
j_gene: TRBJ2-1
v_gene: TRBV14
CDR3aa: CASSQGGLAGALGYNEQFF
CDR3nt: TGTGCCAGCAGCCAAGGAGGACTAGCGGGAGCTTTGGGGTACAATGAGCAGTTCTTC

d_gene: NA
abundance: many
j_gene: TRBJ1-3
v_gene: TRBV18
CDR3aa: CASSPGTPGNTIYF
CDR3nt: TGTGCCAGCTCACCAGGGACTCCCGGAAACACCATATATTTT

d_gene: NA
abundance: NA
j_gene: TRBJ1-2
v_gene: TRBV20-1
CDR3aa: CSAKTRQTGYTF
CDR3nt: TGCAGTGCCAAAACCCGACAGACTGGCTACACCTTC

d_gene: TRBD1
abundance: many
j_gene: TRBJ1-4
v_gene: TRBV7-9
CDR3aa: CASSHGQGANEKLFF
CDR3nt: TGTGCCAGCAGCCACGGACAGGGGGCTAATGAAAAACTGTTTTTT

d_gene: NA
abundance: many
j_gene: TRBJ1-1
v_gene: TRBV28
CDR3aa: CASSLAGLNEAFF
CDR3nt: TGTGCCAGCAGTTTAGCGGGGCTTAATGAAGCTTTCTTT

d_gene: NA
abundance: few
j_gene: TRBJ2-4
v_gene: TRBV20-1
CDR3aa: CSAPDPVAKNIQYF
CDR3nt: TGCAGTGCTCCCGACCCAGTAGCCAAAAACATTCAGTACTTC

d_gene: NA
abundance: many
j_gene: TRBJ2-3
v_gene: TRBV2
CDR3aa: CASTRTSSSTDTQYF
CDR3nt: TGTGCCAGCACAAGGACATCCTCTAGCACAGATACGCAGTATTTT

d_gene: NA
abundance: many
j_gene: TRBJ1-1
v_gene: TRBV11-2
CDR3aa: CASSLPSLLASRTEPFF
CDR3nt: TGTGCCAGCAGCTTACCATCTCTCCTGGCTTCGAGGACTGAACCTTTCTTT

d_gene: TRBD2
abundance: NA
j_gene: TRBJ2-2
v_gene: TRBV28
CDR3aa: CASSLLSGRNGELFF
CDR3nt: TGTGCCAGCAGTTTACTTAGCGGGCGGAACGGGGAGCTGTTTTTT

d_gene: TRBD2
abundance: few
j_gene: TRBJ2-5
v_gene: TRBV7-2
CDR3aa: CASSLGLAGSQETQYF
CDR3nt: TGTGCCAGCAGCCTTGGACTAGCGGGATCACAGGAGACCCAGTACTTC

d_gene: TRBD1
abundance: many
j_gene: TRBJ2-7
v_gene: TRBV7-2
CDR3aa: CASSFGTGFNEQYF
CDR3nt: TGTGCCAGCAGCTTCGGGACAGGGTTCAACGAGCAGTACTTC

d_gene: NA
abundance: NA
j_gene: TRBJ1-1
v_gene: TRBV5-4
CDR3aa: CASSPGVAPNTEAFF
CDR3nt: TGTGCCAGCAGCCCGGGGGTGGCACCGAACACTGAAGCTTTCTTT

d_gene: NA
abundance: NA
j_gene: TRBJ2-7
v_gene: TRBV7-9
CDR3aa: CASSLSHSYEQYF
CDR3nt: TGTGCCAGCAGCTTGTCACACAGTTACGAGCAGTACTTC

d_gene: NA
abundance: NA
j_gene: TRBJ2-4
v_gene: TRBV7-2
CDR3aa: CASSLALDSHIQYF
CDR3nt: TGTGCCAGCAGCTTAGCGCTAGATTCGCACATTCAGTACTTC

d_gene: NA
abundance: NA
j_gene: TRBJ2-3
v_gene: TRBV7-9
CDR3aa: CAHEGNTDTQYF
CDR3nt: TGTGCCCACGAAGGTAACACAGATACGCAGTATTTT

d_gene: NA
abundance: many
j_gene: TRBJ2-6
v_gene: TRBV28
CDR3aa: CASSLPIKTALGANVLTF
CDR3nt: TGTGCCAGCAGTTTACCAATAAAGACAGCTCTTGGGGCCAACGTCCTGACTTTC

d_gene: TRBD1
abundance: few
j_gene: TRBJ2-7
v_gene: TRBV10-3
CDR3aa: CAISEGQGASYEQYF
CDR3nt: TGTGCCATCAGTGAGGGACAGGGGGCGTCCTACGAGCAGTACTTC